This is a list of T cell receptor beta chains from one sample in a study of CD8+ T cells in alopecia areata. Data came from immunoSEQ multiplex PCR; TCRdb stores just in-frame clones and leaves some out. This table has 150,000 to 200,000 clones, 60% appearing once. The source material was CD4+ T cells sorted from blood, sampled at week 24, from a patient treated with tofacitinib. The receptors here all came from a human donor with alopecia areata. Each CDR3 is given with its conserved first and last residue. A D gene is named only where the DNA matches it firmly. Size values are once, few and many counts, or a class for expanded clones, and some rows have none.

size: few
D: -
J: TRBJ2-3
V: TRBV5-6
CDR3: CASSSKLALGADTQYF
DNA: TGTGCCAGCAGCTCCAAGTTGGCCCTAGGGGCAGATACGCAGTATTTT

size: few
D: TRBD1
J: TRBJ1-1
V: TRBV5-1
CDR3: CASSPGQQNTEAFF
DNA: TGCGCCAGCAGCCCGGGACAGCAGAACACTGAAGCTTTCTTT

size: -
D: -
J: TRBJ2-2
V: TRBV29-1
CDR3: CSVGGFTGELFF
DNA: TGCAGCGTGGGGGGATTTACCGGGGAGCTGTTTTTT

size: few
D: -
J: TRBJ2-1
V: TRBV12-5
CDR3: CASGPSLGGSYNEQFF
DNA: TGTGCTAGTGGCCCCTCCTTGGGTGGGTCGTACAATGAGCAGTTCTTC

size: -
D: -
J: TRBJ2-4
V: TRBV2
CDR3: CASSVDSSPKNIQYF
DNA: TGTGCCAGCTCGGTAGACAGCTCCCCCAAAAACATTCAGTACTTC

size: -
D: -
J: TRBJ1-1
V: TRBV30
CDR3: CAWSVQSYTEAFF
DNA: TGTGCCTGGAGTGTTCAGTCCTACACTGAAGCTTTCTTT

size: once
D: TRBD1
J: TRBJ1-2
V: TRBV30
CDR3: CAWSNTDRGISGYTF
DNA: TGTGCCTGGAGTAATACCGACAGGGGAATCTCTGGCTACACCTTC

size: -
D: TRBD1
J: TRBJ1-5
V: TRBV29-1
CDR3: CSAIPEHRGNQPQHF
DNA: TGCAGCGCCATTCCGGAACACAGGGGAAATCAGCCCCAGCATTTT

size: few
D: -
J: TRBJ1-1
V: TRBV29-1
CDR3: CSGRQNAEAFF
DNA: TGCAGCGGGCGACAGAACGCTGAAGCTTTCTTT

size: -
D: -
J: TRBJ2-3
V: TRBV29-1
CDR3: CSVERGTDTQYF
DNA: TGCAGCGTTGAACGGGGCACAGATACGCAGTATTTT

size: -
D: TRBD1
J: TRBJ1-6
V: TRBV11-2
CDR3: CASSYTGTANSPLHF
DNA: TGTGCCAGCAGCTATACCGGGACAGCTAATTCACCCCTCCACTTT

size: -
D: -
J: TRBJ2-7
V: TRBV30
CDR3: CAWSVQGNEQYF
DNA: TGTGCCTGGAGTGTACAAGGGAACGAGCAGTACTTC

size: -
D: -
J: TRBJ1-2
V: TRBV30
CDR3: CAWSKEEIYGYTF
DNA: TGTGCCTGGAGTAAGGAAGAAATTTATGGCTACACCTTC

size: -
D: -
J: TRBJ1-1
V: TRBV29-1
CDR3: CSVQRAVTEAFF
DNA: TGCAGCGTACAGAGAGCGGTCACTGAAGCTTTCTTT

size: -
D: -
J: TRBJ2-2
V: TRBV7-3
CDR3: CASSSGLGTGELFF
DNA: TGTGCCAGCAGCTCAGGTTTGGGCACCGGGGAGCTGTTTTTT

size: -
D: TRBD2
J: TRBJ2-1
V: TRBV29-1
CDR3: CSVARRGAYNEQFF
DNA: TGCAGCGTTGCCCGCCGGGGGGCCTACAATGAGCAGTTCTTC

size: few
D: TRBD1
J: TRBJ1-6
V: TRBV19
CDR3: CASSSSGGDSPLHF
DNA: TGTGCCAGTAGTTCCTCAGGGGGGGATTCACCCCTCCACTTT

size: -
D: -
J: TRBJ2-3
V: TRBV7-8
CDR3: CASSSSTDTQYF
DNA: TGTGCCAGCAGCTCTAGCACAGATACGCAGTATTTT

size: few
D: -
J: TRBJ1-1
V: TRBV19
CDR3: CASSTGRVGTEAFF
DNA: TGTGCCAGTAGTACCGGACGGGTGGGCACTGAAGCTTTCTTT

size: once
D: -
J: TRBJ2-2
V: TRBV9
CDR3: CASSAHQGGTGELFF
DNA: TGTGCCAGCAGCGCCCACCAGGGAGGAACCGGGGAGCTGTTTTTT

size: few
D: -
J: TRBJ2-5
V: TRBV2
CDR3: CASKGSEETQYF
DNA: TGTGCCAGCAAGGGATCCGAGGAGACCCAGTACTTC

size: few
D: TRBD1
J: TRBJ1-1
V: TRBV9
CDR3: CASSPWDRGTEAFF
DNA: TGTGCCAGCAGCCCATGGGACAGGGGCACTGAAGCTTTCTTT

size: few
D: -
J: TRBJ1-1
V: TRBV29-1
CDR3: CSVQGWVNTEAFF
DNA: TGCAGCGTACAGGGATGGGTGAACACTGAAGCTTTCTTT

size: -
D: -
J: TRBJ1-1
V: TRBV29-1
CDR3: CSVEVRGLSEAFF
DNA: TGCAGCGTTGAAGTTCGGGGACTCTCTGAAGCTTTCTTT

size: -
D: -
J: TRBJ1-6
V: TRBV2
CDR3: CASRDQHISYNSPLHF
DNA: TGTGCCAGCAGGGATCAACACATCTCCTATAATTCACCCCTCCACTTT

size: -
D: -
J: TRBJ1-6
V: TRBV30
CDR3: CAWSVPGRRAGSPLHF
DNA: TGTGCCTGGAGTGTTCCAGGGAGGCGGGCTGGTTCACCCCTCCACTTT

size: -
D: TRBD1
J: TRBJ1-6
V: TRBV9
CDR3: CASQPGQWNSPLHF
DNA: TGTGCCAGTCAACCGGGACAGTGGAATTCACCCCTCCACTTT

size: -
D: TRBD1
J: TRBJ1-1
V: TRBV30
CDR3: CAWSRGVGTEAFF
DNA: TGTGCCTGGAGCAGGGGGGTGGGCACTGAAGCTTTCTTT

size: few
D: -
J: TRBJ2-6
V: TRBV30
CDR3: CARGRGQTSGANVLTF
DNA: TGTGCTCGAGGGAGGGGACAAACTTCTGGGGCCAACGTCCTGACTTTC

size: -
D: -
J: TRBJ2-2
V: TRBV7-2
CDR3: CASREGAYHTGELFF
DNA: TGTGCCAGCAGAGAAGGGGCCTACCACACCGGGGAGCTGTTTTTT

size: -
D: -
J: TRBJ2-6
V: TRBV7-9
CDR3: CASSFGPGANVLTF
DNA: TGTGCCAGCAGCTTCGGTCCTGGGGCCAACGTCCTGACTTTC